What follows is one TCR beta chain and its context. The sample comes from a study of early stage breast cancer tumors. Study background: About 80% of the 16 invasive tumors were ER+, PR+ and HER2-.

Clones were read by immunoSEQ multiplex PCR, and TCRdb kept only the in-frame ones, dropping some. The sample shows tens of thousands of clones, more than 70% of them seen only once. Germline assignment: CDR1 LGHNA and CDR2 YNFKEQ. The CDR3 totals 16 residues. V gave up 1 base and J gave up 4 bases, with 16 bases separating them. Sequencing used blood. The chain is built from TRBV4-2 and TRBJ2-5, with D uncertain. This TCR derives from a person aged 35-49 years with breast cancer. The CDR3 spells CASSQGVPPPLETQYF. The CDR3 DNA sequence: TGTGCCAGCAGCCAAGGGGTTCCACCTCCCTTAGAGACCCAGTACTTC.